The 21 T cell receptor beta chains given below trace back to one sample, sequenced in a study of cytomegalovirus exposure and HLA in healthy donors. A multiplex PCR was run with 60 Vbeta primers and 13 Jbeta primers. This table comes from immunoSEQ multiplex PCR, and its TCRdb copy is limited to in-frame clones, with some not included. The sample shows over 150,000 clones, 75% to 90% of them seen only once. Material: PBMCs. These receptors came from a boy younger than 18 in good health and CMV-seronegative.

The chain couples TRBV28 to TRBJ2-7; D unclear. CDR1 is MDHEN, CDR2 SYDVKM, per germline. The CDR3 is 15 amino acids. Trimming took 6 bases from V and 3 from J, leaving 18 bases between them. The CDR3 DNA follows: TGTGCCAGCAGACCCATTCCGACGCGGAGCTACGAGCAGTACTTC. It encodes CASRPIPTRSYEQYF.

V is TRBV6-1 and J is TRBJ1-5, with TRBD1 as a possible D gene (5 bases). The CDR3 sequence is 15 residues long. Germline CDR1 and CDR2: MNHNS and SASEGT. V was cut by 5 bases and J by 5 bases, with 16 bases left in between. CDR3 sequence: CASSRARANDQPQHF. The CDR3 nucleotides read TGTGCCAGCAGTAGGGCCAGGGCGAATGATCAGCCCCAGCATTTT.

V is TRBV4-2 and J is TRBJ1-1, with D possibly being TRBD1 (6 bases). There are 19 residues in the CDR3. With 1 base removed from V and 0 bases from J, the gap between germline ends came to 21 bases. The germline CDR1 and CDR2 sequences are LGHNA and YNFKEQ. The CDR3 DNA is TGTGCCAGCAGCCAAGGCCTCGCCCCGGTACAGGGAGTGAACACTGAAGCTTTCTTT. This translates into CASSQGLAPVQGVNTEAFF.

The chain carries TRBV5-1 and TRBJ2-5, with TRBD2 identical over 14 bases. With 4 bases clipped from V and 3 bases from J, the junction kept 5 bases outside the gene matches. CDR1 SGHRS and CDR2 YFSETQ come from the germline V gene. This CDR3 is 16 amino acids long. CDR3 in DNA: TGCGCCAGCAGCCGGAGACTAGCGGGGGGGAAAGAGACCCAGTACTTC. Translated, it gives CASSRRLAGGKETQYF.

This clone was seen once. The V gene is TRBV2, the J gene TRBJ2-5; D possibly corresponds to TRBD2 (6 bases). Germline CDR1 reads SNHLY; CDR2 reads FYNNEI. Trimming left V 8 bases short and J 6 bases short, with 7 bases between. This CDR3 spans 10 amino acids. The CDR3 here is CASAGKTQYF. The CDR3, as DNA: TGTGCCAGCGCGGGAAAGACCCAGTACTTC.

The CDR3 region is CASSLDPLAGTKQYF. As DNA, the CDR3 is TGTGCCAGCAGCTTAGACCCCCTAGCGGGCACTAAGCAGTACTTC. The V and J genes are TRBV7-2 and TRBJ2-5; 8 positions agree with TRBD2. V trimming: 1 base; J trimming: 11 bases; junction bases outside the gene matches: 12. The CDR3 contains 15 residues. Germline V gives CDR1 SGHTA, CDR2 FQGNSA.

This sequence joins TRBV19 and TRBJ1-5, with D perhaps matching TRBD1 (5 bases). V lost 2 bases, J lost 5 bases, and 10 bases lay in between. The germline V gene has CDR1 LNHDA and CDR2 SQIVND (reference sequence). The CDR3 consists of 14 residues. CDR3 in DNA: TGTGCCAGTAGTATATCGGGGGAGCATCAGCCCCAGCATTTT. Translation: CASSISGEHQPQHF. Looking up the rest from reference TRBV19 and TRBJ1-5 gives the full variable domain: DGGITQSPKYLFRKEGQNVTLSCEQNLNHDAMYWYRQDPGQGLRLIYYSQIVNDFQKGDIAEGYSVSREKKESFPLTVTSAQKNPTAFYLCASSISGEHQPQHFGDGTRLSIL.

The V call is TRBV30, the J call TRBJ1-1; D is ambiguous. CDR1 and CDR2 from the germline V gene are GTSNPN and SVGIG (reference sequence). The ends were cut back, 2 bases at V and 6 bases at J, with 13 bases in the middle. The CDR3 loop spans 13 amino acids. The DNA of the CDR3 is TGTGCCTGGAGTAAAATACTGAGCTCTGAAGCTTTCTTT. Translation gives CAWSKILSSEAFF.

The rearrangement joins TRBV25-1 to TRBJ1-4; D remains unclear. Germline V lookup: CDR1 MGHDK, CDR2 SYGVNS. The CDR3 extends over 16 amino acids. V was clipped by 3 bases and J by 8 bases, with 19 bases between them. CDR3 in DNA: TGTGCCAGCAGTGAGTCCCCGGGGTTGGTGGGCGAAAAACTGTTTTTT. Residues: CASSESPGLVGEKLFF.

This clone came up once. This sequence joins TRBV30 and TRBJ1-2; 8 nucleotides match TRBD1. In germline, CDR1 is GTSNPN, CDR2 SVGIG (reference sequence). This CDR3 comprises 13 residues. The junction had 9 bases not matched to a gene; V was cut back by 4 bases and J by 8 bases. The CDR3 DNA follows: TGTGCCTGGAACACTCAGGGGGCAGAAGGCTACACCTTC. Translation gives CAWNTQGAEGYTF. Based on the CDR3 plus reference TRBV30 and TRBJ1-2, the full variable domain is SQTIHQWPATLVQPVGSPLSLECTVEGTSNPNLYWYRQAAGRGLQLLFYSVGIGQISSEVPQNLSASRPQDRQFILSSKKLLLSDSGFYLCAWNTQGAEGYTFGSGTRLTVV.

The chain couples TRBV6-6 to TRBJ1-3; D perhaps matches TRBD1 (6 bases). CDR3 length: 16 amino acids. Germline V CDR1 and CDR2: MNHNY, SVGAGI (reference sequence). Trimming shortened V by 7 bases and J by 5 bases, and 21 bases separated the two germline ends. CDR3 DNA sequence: TGTGCCAGCACCCAGGGGCCGGGACGCTCCAGAAACACCATATATTTT. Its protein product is CASTQGPGRSRNTIYF.

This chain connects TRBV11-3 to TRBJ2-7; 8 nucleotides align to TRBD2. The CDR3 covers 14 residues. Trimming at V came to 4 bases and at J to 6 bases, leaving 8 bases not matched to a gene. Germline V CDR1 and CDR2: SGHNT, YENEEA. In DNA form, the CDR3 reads TGTGCCAGCAGCTCGACCGGGACTAGTTCCGAGCAGTACTTC. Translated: CASSSTGTSSEQYF.

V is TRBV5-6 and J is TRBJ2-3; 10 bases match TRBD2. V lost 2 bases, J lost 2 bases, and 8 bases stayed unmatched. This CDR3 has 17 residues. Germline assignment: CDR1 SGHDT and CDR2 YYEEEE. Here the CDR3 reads CASSFAPSGSNTDTQYF. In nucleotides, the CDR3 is TGTGCCAGCAGCTTTGCACCTAGCGGGAGCAACACAGATACGCAGTATTTT.

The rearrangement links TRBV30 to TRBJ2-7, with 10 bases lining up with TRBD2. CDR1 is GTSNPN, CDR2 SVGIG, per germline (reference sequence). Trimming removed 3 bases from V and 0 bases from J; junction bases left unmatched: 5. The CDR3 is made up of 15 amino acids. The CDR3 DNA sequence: TGTGCCTGGAGGAAGGGACTAGCGAACTCCTACGAGCAGTACTTC. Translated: CAWRKGLANSYEQYF.

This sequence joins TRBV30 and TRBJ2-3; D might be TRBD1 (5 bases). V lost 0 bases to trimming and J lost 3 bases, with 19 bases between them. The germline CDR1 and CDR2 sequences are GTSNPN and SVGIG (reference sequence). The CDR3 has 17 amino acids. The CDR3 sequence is CAWSVKGAATNTDTQYF. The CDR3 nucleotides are TGTGCCTGGAGTGTGAAAGGGGCAGCAACTAATACAGATACGCAGTATTTT.

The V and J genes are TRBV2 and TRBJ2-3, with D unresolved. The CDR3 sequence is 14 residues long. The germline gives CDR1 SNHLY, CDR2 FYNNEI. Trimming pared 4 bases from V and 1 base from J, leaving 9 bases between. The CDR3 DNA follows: TGTGCCAGCAGTGGCCCGGCGGGCACAGATACGCAGTATTTT. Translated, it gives CASSGPAGTDTQYF.

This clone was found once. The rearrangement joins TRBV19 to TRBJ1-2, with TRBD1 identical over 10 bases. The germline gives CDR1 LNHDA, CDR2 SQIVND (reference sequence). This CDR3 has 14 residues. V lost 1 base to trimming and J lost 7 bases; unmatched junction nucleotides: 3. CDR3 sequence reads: CASSIVGTGAGYTF. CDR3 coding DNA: TGTGCCAGTAGTATAGTAGGGACAGGGGCTGGCTACACCTTC.

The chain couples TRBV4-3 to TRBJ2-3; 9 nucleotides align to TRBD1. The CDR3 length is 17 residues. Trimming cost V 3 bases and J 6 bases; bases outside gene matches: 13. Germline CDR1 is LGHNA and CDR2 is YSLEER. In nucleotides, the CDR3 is TGCGCCAGCAGCCAGGATTTCACTACAGGGGGCGCGGATACGCAGTATTTT. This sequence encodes CASSQDFTTGGADTQYF.

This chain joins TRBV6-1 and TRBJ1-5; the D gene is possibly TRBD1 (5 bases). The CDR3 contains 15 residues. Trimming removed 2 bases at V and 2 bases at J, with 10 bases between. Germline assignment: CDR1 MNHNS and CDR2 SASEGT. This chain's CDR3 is CASSESRGGNQPQHF. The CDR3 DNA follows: TGTGCCAGCAGTGAATCAAGGGGCGGCAATCAGCCCCAGCATTTT.

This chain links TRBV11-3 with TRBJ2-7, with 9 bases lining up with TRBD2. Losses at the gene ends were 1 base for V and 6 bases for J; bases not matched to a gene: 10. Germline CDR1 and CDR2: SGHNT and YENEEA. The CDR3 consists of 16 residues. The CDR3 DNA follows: TGTGCCAGCAGCTTAGTGGCCAGCGGGAGGTCGGGCGAGCAGTACTTC. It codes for CASSLVASGRSGEQYF.

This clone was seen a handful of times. CDR3 protein: CASSYSERASGNTIYF. CDR3 DNA: TGTGCCAGCAGTTACTCGGAGAGGGCATCTGGAAACACCATATATTTT. J is TRBJ1-3 and V is TRBV6-5; D unclear. Germline V gives CDR1 MNHEY, CDR2 SVGAGI. The V end was cut by 0 bases, the J end by 1 base, with 10 bases between. This CDR3 is built from 16 residues.